Listed below are T cell receptor beta chains from one sample, sequenced in a study of cytomegalovirus exposure and HLA in healthy donors. Sequencing used immunoSEQ multiplex PCR; TCRdb keeps in-frame clones, though not all of them. The data contain about 160,000 clones, roughly 79% of them singletons. The material sequenced was PBMCs. The receptors come from a woman in her thirties or forties in good health and CMV-seronegative. Both conserved end residues are part of each CDR3. The D gene is left open where the match is weak. The size entry is marked missing in some rows and otherwise reads once, few, many or a size class.

v_call: TRBV9; j_call: TRBJ2-1; d_call: NA; clone_size: NA; cdr3_aa: CASSVEKRSSYNEQFF; cdr3_nt: TGTGCCAGCAGCGTAGAAAAGCGGAGCTCCTACAATGAGCAGTTCTTC
v_call: TRBV30; j_call: TRBJ1-3; d_call: TRBD1; clone_size: NA; cdr3_aa: CAWSVGGGNTIYF; cdr3_nt: TGTGCCTGGAGTGTAGGGGGCGGAAACACCATATATTTT
v_call: TRBV19; j_call: TRBJ2-1; d_call: TRBD2; clone_size: once; cdr3_aa: CASRARTSGSNEQFF; cdr3_nt: TGTGCCAGTAGGGCTCGGACTAGCGGGAGCAATGAGCAGTTCTTC
v_call: TRBV5-1; j_call: TRBJ2-3; d_call: TRBD2; clone_size: NA; cdr3_aa: CASSLGLAGETDTQYF; cdr3_nt: TGCGCCAGCAGCTTGGGACTAGCGGGAGAGACAGATACGCAGTATTTT
v_call: TRBV19; j_call: TRBJ1-5; d_call: TRBD1; clone_size: few; cdr3_aa: CASKPQNRGPHQPQHF; cdr3_nt: TGTGCCAGTAAGCCCCAAAACAGGGGTCCCCATCAGCCCCAGCATTTT
v_call: TRBV28; j_call: TRBJ1-5; d_call: TRBD1; clone_size: NA; cdr3_aa: CASSLGTGFNQPQHF; cdr3_nt: TGTGCCAGCAGTTTAGGGACAGGGTTCAATCAGCCCCAGCATTTT
v_call: TRBV18; j_call: TRBJ2-5; d_call: NA; clone_size: NA; cdr3_aa: CASSSGEAETQYF; cdr3_nt: TGTGCCAGCTCATCCGGAGAAGCAGAGACCCAGTACTTC
v_call: TRBV11-2; j_call: TRBJ2-7; d_call: TRBD1; clone_size: NA; cdr3_aa: CASSLEPGQGFYEQYF; cdr3_nt: TGTGCCAGCAGCTTAGAGCCCGGACAGGGATTCTACGAGCAGTACTTC
v_call: TRBV30; j_call: TRBJ1-2; d_call: TRBD1; clone_size: NA; cdr3_aa: CAWGRDRPANYGYTF; cdr3_nt: TGTGCCTGGGGTAGGGACAGACCAGCTAACTATGGCTACACCTTC
v_call: TRBV2; j_call: TRBJ1-5; d_call: TRBD1; clone_size: NA; cdr3_aa: CASIPGTGLNQPQHF; cdr3_nt: TGTGCCAGCATACCCGGGACAGGCCTTAATCAGCCCCAGCATTTT
v_call: TRBV2; j_call: TRBJ2-5; d_call: TRBD2; clone_size: NA; cdr3_aa: CASSLGTRQETQYF; cdr3_nt: TGTGCCAGCAGCCTCGGGACTAGACAAGAGACCCAGTACTTC
v_call: TRBV6-5; j_call: TRBJ2-7; d_call: NA; clone_size: NA; cdr3_aa: CASSSTGREQYF; cdr3_nt: TGTGCCAGCAGTTCTACAGGGCGCGAGCAGTACTTC
v_call: TRBV5-1; j_call: TRBJ2-1; d_call: TRBD2; clone_size: NA; cdr3_aa: CASSQLAGGSNEQFF; cdr3_nt: TGCGCCAGCAGCCAACTAGCGGGAGGGAGTAATGAGCAGTTCTTC
v_call: TRBV6-5; j_call: TRBJ1-4; d_call: NA; clone_size: NA; cdr3_aa: CASSYSGTPNEKLFF; cdr3_nt: TGTGCCAGCAGTTACTCCGGGACACCTAATGAAAAACTGTTTTTT
v_call: TRBV5-4; j_call: TRBJ2-3; d_call: TRBD2; clone_size: NA; cdr3_aa: CASSRGLAGGEGDTQYF; cdr3_nt: TGTGCCAGCAGCAGGGGACTAGCGGGAGGAGAAGGTGATACGCAGTATTTT
v_call: TRBV11-3; j_call: TRBJ2-2; d_call: NA; clone_size: NA; cdr3_aa: CASSLEVRGELFF; cdr3_nt: TGTGCCAGCAGCTTAGAGGTCAGAGGGGAGCTGTTTTTT
v_call: TRBV7-8; j_call: TRBJ2-3; d_call: TRBD2; clone_size: NA; cdr3_aa: CASSHGLAGGPTDTQYF; cdr3_nt: TGTGCCAGCAGCCACGGACTAGCGGGAGGGCCCACAGATACGCAGTATTTT
v_call: TRBV28; j_call: TRBJ1-1; d_call: TRBD1; clone_size: NA; cdr3_aa: CASSVPTTGSLVEAFF; cdr3_nt: TGTGCCAGCAGTGTCCCCACGACAGGGAGCCTTGTTGAAGCTTTCTTT
v_call: TRBV27; j_call: TRBJ1-1; d_call: NA; clone_size: NA; cdr3_aa: CASQPGPGTEAFF; cdr3_nt: TGTGCCAGCCAACCGGGTCCCGGGACTGAAGCTTTCTTT